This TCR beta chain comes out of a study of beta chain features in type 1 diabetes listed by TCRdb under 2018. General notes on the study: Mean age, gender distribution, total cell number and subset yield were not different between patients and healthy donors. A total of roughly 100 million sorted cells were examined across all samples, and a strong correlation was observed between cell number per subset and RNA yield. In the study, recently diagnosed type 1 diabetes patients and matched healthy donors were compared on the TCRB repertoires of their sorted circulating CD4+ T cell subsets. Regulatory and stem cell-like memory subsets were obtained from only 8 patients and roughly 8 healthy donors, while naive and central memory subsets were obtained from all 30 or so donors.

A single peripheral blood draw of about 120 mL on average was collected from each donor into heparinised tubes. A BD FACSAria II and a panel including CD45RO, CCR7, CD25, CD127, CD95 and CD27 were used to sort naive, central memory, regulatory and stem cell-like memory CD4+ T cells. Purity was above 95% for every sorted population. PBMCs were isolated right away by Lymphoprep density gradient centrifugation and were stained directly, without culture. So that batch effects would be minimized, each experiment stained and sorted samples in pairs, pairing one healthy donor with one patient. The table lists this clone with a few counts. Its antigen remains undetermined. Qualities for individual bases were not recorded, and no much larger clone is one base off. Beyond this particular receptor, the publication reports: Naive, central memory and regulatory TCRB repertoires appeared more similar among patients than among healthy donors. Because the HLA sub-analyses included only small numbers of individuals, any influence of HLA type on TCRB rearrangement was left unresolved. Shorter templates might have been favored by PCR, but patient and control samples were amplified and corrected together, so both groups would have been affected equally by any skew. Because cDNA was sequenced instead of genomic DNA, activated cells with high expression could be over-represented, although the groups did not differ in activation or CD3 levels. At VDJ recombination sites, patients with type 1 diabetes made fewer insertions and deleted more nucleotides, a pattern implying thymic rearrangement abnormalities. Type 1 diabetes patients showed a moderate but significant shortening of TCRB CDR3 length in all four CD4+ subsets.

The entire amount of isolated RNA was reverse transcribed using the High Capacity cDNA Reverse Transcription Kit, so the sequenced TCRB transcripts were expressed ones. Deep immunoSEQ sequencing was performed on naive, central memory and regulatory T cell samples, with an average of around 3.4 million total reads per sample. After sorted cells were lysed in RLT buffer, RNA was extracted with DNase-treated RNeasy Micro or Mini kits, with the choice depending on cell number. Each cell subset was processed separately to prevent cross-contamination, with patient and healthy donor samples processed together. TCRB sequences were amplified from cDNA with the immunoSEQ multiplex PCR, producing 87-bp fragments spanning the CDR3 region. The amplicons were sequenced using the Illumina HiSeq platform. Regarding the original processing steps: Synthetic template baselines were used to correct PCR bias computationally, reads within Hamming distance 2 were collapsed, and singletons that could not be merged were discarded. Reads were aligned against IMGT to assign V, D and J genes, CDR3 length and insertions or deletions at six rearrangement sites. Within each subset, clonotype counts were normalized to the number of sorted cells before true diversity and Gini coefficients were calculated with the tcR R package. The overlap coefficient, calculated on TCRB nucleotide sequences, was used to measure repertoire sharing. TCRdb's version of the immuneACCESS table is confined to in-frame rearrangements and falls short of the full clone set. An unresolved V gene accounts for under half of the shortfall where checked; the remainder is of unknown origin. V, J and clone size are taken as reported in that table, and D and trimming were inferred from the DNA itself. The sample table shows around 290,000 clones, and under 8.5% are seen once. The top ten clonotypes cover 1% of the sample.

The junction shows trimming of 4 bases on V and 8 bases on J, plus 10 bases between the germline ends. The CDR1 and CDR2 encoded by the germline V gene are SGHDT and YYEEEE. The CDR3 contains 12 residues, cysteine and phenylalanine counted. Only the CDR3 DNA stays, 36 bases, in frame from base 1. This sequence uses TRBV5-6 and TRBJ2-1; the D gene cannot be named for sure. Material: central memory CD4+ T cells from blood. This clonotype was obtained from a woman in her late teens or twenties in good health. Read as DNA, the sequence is TGTGCCAGCAGCCGGACCTTTGATGAGCAGTTCTTC. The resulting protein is CASSRTFDEQFF.